The clone carrying this T cell receptor (beta chain) turned up a few times. With a much larger clone just one base away, this may be a read error. It was uncontrolled infection, other autoimmune disease, pregnancy or lactation that excluded patients. This CDR3 contains 14 residues. The germline V gene encodes CDR1 KGHSH and CDR2 LQKENI. These data originate in a study of T cells in Graves' hyperthyroidism and ophthalmopathy. In the study overall: The authors collected peripheral blood at initial diagnosis, before any treatment.

It was RNA transcripts that yielded the amplified TCR beta CDR3 regions. In the first-round RT-PCR of the TCR CDR3, the HTBI primer set was used. TCRdb called the multiplex PCR reads again in MiXCR, with one record for every CDR3 protein. The sample records around 690,000 distinct CDR3 sequences, less than 25% being singletons. This TCR was recovered from a man aged 25 to 40 with Graves' ophthalmopathy. Specimen: blood. The chain recombines TRBV18 with TRBJ1-2; 7 bases fit TRBD1. In DNA, the CDR3 is TGTGCCAGCCCACCGAGTTCCCAGGGGGGTGGCTACACCTTC. Translation gives CASPPSSQGGGYTF. Full variable domain (rest looked up from reference TRBV18 and TRBJ1-2): NAGVMQNPRHLVRRRGQEARLRCSPMKGHSHVYWYRQLPEEGLKFMVYLQKENIIDESGMPKERFSAEFPKEGPSILRIQQVVRGDSAAYFCASPPSSQGGGYTFGSGTRLTVV.